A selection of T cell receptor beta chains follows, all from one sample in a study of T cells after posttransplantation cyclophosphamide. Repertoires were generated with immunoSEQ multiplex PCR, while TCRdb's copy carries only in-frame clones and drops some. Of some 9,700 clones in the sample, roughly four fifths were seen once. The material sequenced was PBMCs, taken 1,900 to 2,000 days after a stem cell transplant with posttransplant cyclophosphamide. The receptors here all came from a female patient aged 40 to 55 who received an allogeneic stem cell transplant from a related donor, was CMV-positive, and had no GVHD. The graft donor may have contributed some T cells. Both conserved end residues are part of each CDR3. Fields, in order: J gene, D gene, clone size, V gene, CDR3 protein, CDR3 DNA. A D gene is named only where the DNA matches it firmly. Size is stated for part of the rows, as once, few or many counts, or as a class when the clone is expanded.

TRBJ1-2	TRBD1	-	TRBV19	CASSVTGGDYGYTF	TGTGCCAGTAGCGTGACAGGGGGCGACTATGGCTACACCTTC
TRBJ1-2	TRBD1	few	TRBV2	CASRGTDNYGYTF	TGTGCCAGCAGAGGGACAGATAACTATGGCTACACCTTC
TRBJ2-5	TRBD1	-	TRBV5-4	CASSWADRGLGGETQYF	TGTGCCAGCAGCTGGGCCGACAGGGGCCTAGGGGGAGAGACCCAGTACTTC
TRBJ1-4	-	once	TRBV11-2	CASSLSATNEKLFF	TGTGCCAGCAGCCTCAGTGCAACTAATGAAAAACTGTTTTTT
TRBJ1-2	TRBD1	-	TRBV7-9	CASSSTGTVYGYTF	TGTGCCAGCAGCTCGACAGGGACGGTCTATGGCTACACCTTC
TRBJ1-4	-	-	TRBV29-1	CSVVGLENEKLFF	TGCAGCGTTGTCGGACTCGAAAATGAAAAACTGTTTTTT
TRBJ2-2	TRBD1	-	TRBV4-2	CASSQDTDRGAYTGELFF	TGTGCCAGCAGCCAAGATACGGACAGGGGCGCTTACACCGGGGAGCTGTTTTTT
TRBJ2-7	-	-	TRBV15	CATSRDQSRGSTYHEQYF	TGTGCCACCAGCAGAGATCAAAGCAGGGGAAGTACCTACCACGAGCAGTACTTC
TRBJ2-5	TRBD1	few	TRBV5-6	CASSLARTGKETQYF	TGTGCCAGCAGCTTGGCTAGGACAGGCAAAGAGACCCAGTACTTC
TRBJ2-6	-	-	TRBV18	CASSPSGPNPSGANVLTF	TGTGCCAGCTCACCATCGGGTCCCAACCCTTCTGGGGCCAACGTCCTGACTTTC
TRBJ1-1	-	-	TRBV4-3	CASSQLLGQYTEAFF	TGCGCCAGCAGCCAACTTTTGGGGCAGTACACTGAAGCTTTCTTT
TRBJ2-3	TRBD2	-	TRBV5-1	CASSLDPSGVTDTQYF	TGCGCCAGCAGCTTGGATCCTAGCGGGGTCACAGATACGCAGTATTTT
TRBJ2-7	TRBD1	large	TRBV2	CARGVGTGSYEQYF	TGTGCCAGAGGGGTCGGGACAGGGTCCTACGAGCAGTACTTC
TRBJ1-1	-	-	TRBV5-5	CASSFSAGFNSPEAFF	TGTGCCAGCAGCTTCTCGGCAGGCTTTAATAGTCCTGAAGCTTTCTTT
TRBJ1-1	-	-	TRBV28	CASKTGWNTEAFF	TGTGCCAGCAAAACAGGGTGGAACACTGAAGCTTTCTTT
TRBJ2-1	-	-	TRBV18	CASSPSLGANEQFF	TGTGCCAGCTCCCCATCACTGGGGGCAAATGAGCAGTTCTTC
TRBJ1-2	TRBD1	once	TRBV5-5	CASSLVQGVGYTF	TGTGCCAGCAGCCTGGTGCAGGGGGTTGGCTACACCTTC
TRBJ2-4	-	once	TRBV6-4	CASSDGTSVGVNIQYF	TGTGCCAGCAGTGACGGGACATCGGTAGGGGTCAACATTCAGTACTTC
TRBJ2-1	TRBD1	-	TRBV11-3	CASSARDRGPNEQFF	TGTGCCAGCAGCGCCCGGGACAGGGGTCCCAATGAGCAGTTCTTC
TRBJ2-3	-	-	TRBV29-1	CSARTVVDTQYF	TGCAGCGCTCGGACTGTTGTAGATACGCAGTATTTT
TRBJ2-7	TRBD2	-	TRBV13	CASSSTSDSYEQYF	TGTGCCAGCAGCTCCACTAGCGACTCCTACGAGCAGTACTTC
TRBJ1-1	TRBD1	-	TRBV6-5	CASSRTGETEAFF	TGTGCCAGCAGTCGTACAGGGGAGACTGAAGCTTTCTTT
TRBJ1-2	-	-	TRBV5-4	CASSPSSGTGYTF	TGTGCCAGCAGCCCCTCCTCGGGGACAGGCTACACCTTC
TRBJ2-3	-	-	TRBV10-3	CAISEGHPTDTQYF	TGTGCCATCAGTGAGGGCCACCCCACAGATACGCAGTATTTT
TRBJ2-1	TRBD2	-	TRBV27	CASSLRGAYNEQFF	TGTGCCAGCAGTTTGCGGGGGGCCTACAATGAGCAGTTCTTC
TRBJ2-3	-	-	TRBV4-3	CASSQDFGSDTQYF	TGCGCCAGCAGCCAAGATTTCGGGTCAGATACGCAGTATTTT
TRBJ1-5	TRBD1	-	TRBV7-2	CASSHDRVIEPQHF	TGTGCCAGCAGCCACGACAGGGTGATCGAGCCCCAGCATTTT
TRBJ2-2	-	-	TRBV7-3	CASSLTATGELFF	TGTGCCAGCAGCTTAACGGCTACCGGGGAGCTGTTTTTT
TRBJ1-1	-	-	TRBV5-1	CASSDTGRPIEAFF	TGCGCCAGCAGCGATACAGGCCGTCCCATCGAGGCTTTCTTT
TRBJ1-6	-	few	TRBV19	CASSIVGNSPLHF	TGTGCCAGTAGTATAGTCGGTAATTCACCCCTCCACTTT
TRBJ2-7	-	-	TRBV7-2	CASSLDVAYEQYF	TGTGCCAGCAGTCTAGATGTGGCCTACGAGCAGTACTTC
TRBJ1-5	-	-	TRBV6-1	CASSEEQLSQPQHF	TGTGCCAGCAGTGAAGAACAGCTCTCCCAGCCCCAGCATTTT
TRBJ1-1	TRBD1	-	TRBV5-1	CASSGTGVATEAFF	TGCGCCAGCAGCGGGACAGGGGTCGCCACTGAAGCTTTCTTT
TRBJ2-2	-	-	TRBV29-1	CSARTTSTGELFF	TGCAGCGCTCGTACTACTAGCACCGGGGAGCTGTTTTTT
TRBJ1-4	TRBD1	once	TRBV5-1	CASSLGQGGGKLFF	TGCGCCAGCAGCTTAGGACAGGGCGGGGGAAAACTGTTTTTT
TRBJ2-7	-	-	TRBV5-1	CASSRSGSSYEQYF	TGCGCCAGCAGCAGGTCCGGGAGCTCCTACGAGCAGTACTTC
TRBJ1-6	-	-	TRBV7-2	CASSWLLRDNYNSPLHF	TGTGCCAGCAGCTGGCTTCTCCGGGACAACTATAATTCACCCCTCCACTTT
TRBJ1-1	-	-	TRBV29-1	CSVVGRLGTEAFF	TGCAGCGTTGTCGGGAGGTTGGGCACTGAAGCTTTCTTT
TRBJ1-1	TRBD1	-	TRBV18	CASSPRQGANTEAFF	TGTGCCAGCTCACCACGACAGGGGGCGAACACTGAAGCTTTCTTT
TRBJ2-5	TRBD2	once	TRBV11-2	CASSRRLAVGETQYF	TGTGCCAGCAGCCGCCGACTAGCTGTTGGGGAGACCCAGTACTTC
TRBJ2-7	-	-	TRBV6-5	CATVHPGGAGEQYF	TGTGCCACCGTCCACCCAGGAGGGGCTGGAGAGCAGTACTTC
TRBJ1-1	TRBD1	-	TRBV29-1	CSVGTGIEAFF	TGCAGCGTTGGGACAGGAATTGAAGCTTTCTTT
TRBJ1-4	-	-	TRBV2	CASSAGETTNEKLFF	TGTGCCAGCAGTGCAGGGGAAACAACTAATGAAAAACTGTTTTTT
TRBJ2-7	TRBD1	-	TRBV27	CASSPGQGGYEQYF	TGTGCCAGCAGTCCGGGACAGGGTGGCTACGAGCAGTACTTC
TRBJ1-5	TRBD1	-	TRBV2	CASSRDRVVITGNQPQHF	TGTGCCAGCAGTCGGGACAGGGTGGTAATTACGGGCAATCAGCCCCAGCATTTT
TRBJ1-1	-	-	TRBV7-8	CASSSGQTNEAFF	TGTGCCAGCAGCTCAGGACAAACCAATGAAGCTTTCTTT
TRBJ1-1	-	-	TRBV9	CASSPRNRDNTEAFF	TGTGCCAGCAGCCCCCGAAACAGGGATAACACTGAAGCTTTCTTT
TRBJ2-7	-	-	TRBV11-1	CASSEKQGVEQYF	TGTGCCAGCAGCGAAAAACAGGGAGTCGAGCAGTACTTC
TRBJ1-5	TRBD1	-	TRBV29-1	CSVVVAQGAKGNQPQHF	TGCAGCGTTGTCGTAGCACAGGGGGCTAAGGGCAATCAGCCCCAGCATTTT
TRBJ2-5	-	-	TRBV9	CASSASDTEETQYF	TGTGCCAGCAGCGCATCGGACACGGAAGAGACCCAGTACTTC
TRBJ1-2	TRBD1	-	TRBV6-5	CASSFTGTARYGYTF	TGTGCCAGCAGTTTTACCGGGACAGCCCGCTATGGCTACACCTTC
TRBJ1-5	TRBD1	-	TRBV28	CASSLGQGNQPQHF	TGTGCCAGCAGTCTAGGACAGGGTAATCAGCCCCAGCATTTT
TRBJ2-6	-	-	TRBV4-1	CASSIIPRTQSRANVLTF	TGCGCCAGCAGCATAATACCTAGAACACAAAGTCGGGCCAACGTCCTGACTTTC
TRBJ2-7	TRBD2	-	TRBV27	CASRRTLAGGSYEQYF	TGTGCCAGCAGGCGAACCCTAGCGGGGGGGTCCTACGAGCAGTACTTC
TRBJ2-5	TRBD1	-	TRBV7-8	CASSLDSTGGGRGTQYF	TGTGCCAGCAGCTTAGACTCTACAGGGGGCGGGCGTGGGACCCAGTACTTC
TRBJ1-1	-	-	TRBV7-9	CASSLLGANTEAFF	TGTGCCAGCAGCTTGTTGGGGGCGAACACTGAAGCTTTCTTT
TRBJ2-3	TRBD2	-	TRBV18	CASSPQRGGTDTQYF	TGTGCCAGCTCCCCCCAGCGGGGGGGCACAGATACGCAGTATTTT
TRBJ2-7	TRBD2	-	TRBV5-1	CASSWGGTGVIEQYF	TGCGCCAGCAGCTGGGGGGGGACGGGTGTTATAGAGCAGTACTTC
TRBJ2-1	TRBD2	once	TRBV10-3	CAISDTSGGSSSYNEQFF	TGTGCCATCAGTGATACTAGCGGGGGGTCGAGCTCCTACAATGAGCAGTTCTTC